Described below is a single T cell receptor beta chain sequence and its context. Its specificity is not known. Generated by immunoSEQ multiplex PCR, the TCRdb table keeps only in-frame clones and is missing some. Here the sample spans 80,000 to 100,000 clones, just under 95% being singletons. Exclusion of a patient followed from autoimmune disease history or systemic immunosuppression. The data were taken from a study of OX40 agonist ivuxolimab in advanced cancers. For the study at large: People in dose escalation had one of these cancers: hepatocellular carcinoma, melanoma, renal cell or head and neck cancer. Study-wide points: Certain nonresponders likewise exhibited a low normalized T-cell clonal expansion. Among patients with partial responses at 0.1-3.0 mg/kg, clonal expansion was among the lowest.

CDR3 length equals 14 residues. CDR1 and CDR2 (germline): SNHLY, FYNNEI. V lost 7 bases, J lost 11 bases, and 21 bases lay in between. V gene TRBV2 combines with J gene TRBJ1-5, with a tentative D call TRBD1 (6 bases). The sample was CD4+ or CD8+ T cells sorted from blood, taken in a trial of the OX40 agonist ivuxolimab. The TCR comes from an adult with an advanced solid tumor such as melanoma, head and neck, liver or kidney cancer. The CDR3 loop reads CASTSNSPGAAQHF. In DNA form, the CDR3 reads TGTGCCAGCACCTCAAACTCTCCGGGGGCAGCCCAGCATTTT.